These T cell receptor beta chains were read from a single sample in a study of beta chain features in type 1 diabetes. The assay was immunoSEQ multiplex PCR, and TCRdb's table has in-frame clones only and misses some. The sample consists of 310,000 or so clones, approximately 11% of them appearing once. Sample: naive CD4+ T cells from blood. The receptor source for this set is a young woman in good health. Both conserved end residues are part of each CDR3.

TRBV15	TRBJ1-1	CATSRGKGEGNTEAFF
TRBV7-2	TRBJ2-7	CASSLAGREPEQYF
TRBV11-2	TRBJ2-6	CASRPQSGANVLTF
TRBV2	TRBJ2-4	CASGTADIQYF
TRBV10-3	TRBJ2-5	CAISEYRDSQETQYF
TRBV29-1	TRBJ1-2	CSVMTGGGYGYTF
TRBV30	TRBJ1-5	CASTGTGGYQPQHF
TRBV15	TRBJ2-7	CATSREMVRGSYEQYF
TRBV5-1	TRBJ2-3	CASSSRDYTDTQYF
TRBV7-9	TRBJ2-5	CASSLWTGDQETQYF
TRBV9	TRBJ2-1	CASSGPSGRIAEQFF
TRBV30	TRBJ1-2	CAWSFQGVRGYTF
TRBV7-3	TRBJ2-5	CASSPGKTSGRGQETQYF
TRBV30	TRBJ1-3	CAWSVYSSGNTIYF
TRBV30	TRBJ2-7	CACTTLGGVGEQYF
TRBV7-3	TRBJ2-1	CASSLRQGSYNEQFF
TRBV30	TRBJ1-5	CAWSVGEEQGGNQPQHF
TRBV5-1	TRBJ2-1	CASSFLAGAGNEQFF
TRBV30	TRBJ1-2	CAWSVLAGEWSGYTF
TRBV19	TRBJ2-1	CASSSTSADYNEQFF
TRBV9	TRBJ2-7	CASTERLSTPSYEQYF
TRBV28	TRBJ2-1	CASGSTGSWEFF
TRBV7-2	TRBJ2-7	CASSSEGPGLVRNEQYF
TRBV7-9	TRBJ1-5	CASSPRDQPQHF
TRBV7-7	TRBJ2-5	CASSRTALQETQYF
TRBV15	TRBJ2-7	CATSRGGYEQYF
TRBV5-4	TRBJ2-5	CASSLGQTQETQYF
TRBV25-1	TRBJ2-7	CASSESLAGGPGDEQYF